This TCR beta chain was sequenced in a study of T cell responses to AZD1222 COVID-19 vaccine (dated by TCRdb to 2020 to 2022). At the level of the whole study: A total of more than 230 trial participants underwent TCR sequencing, of whom 200 to 220 had received two doses of AZD1222 and around 25 had received two doses of the MenACWY control vaccine. Trial participants were enrolled by age into 18-55, 56-69 and 70-plus year subgroups, with about 150, 28 and 57 TCR-sequenced participants respectively.

Points on this clone: Its specific antigen is unknown. The record has no base qualities; no much larger clone is one base away.

The V and J ends are trimmed by 4 bases and 5 bases, leaving 11 bases between them. Reading from cysteine to phenylalanine, the CDR3 counts 13 amino acids. CDR3 DNA is the only sequence kept; it has 39 bases, read in frame from the first base. The germline V gene (reference sequence) yields LNHDA for CDR1 and SQIVND for CDR2. In light of the paper, this sample's time point label describes: about 28 days (+/-7) after the second vaccine dose. Because spike-specific TCR depth and breadth did not differ between the two schedules, AZD1222 recipients who got a second dose at roughly 4 weeks were pooled with those who got a second dose at roughly 12 weeks. The vaccinee samples were drawn from two UK trials, COV001 and COV002, one of which was a single-blind randomized controlled phase 2/3 trial testing AZD1222 (ChAdOx1 nCoV-19) in healthy adults. For TCRbeta chain sequencing, PBMC samples from trial participants were taken at day 0 and at day 28 after the second dose.

The CDR3 regions of human TCRbeta chains were subjected to immunosequencing. On the study's bioinformatics: Repertoire TCRs were checked for matches against a reference library of SARS-CoV-2-specific TCRs that had been generated using the MIRA antigen-specificity platform. Breadth was defined as the fraction of unique TCRs that were SARS-CoV-2-associated, and depth was defined as the fraction of total T cells that were SARS-CoV-2-associated. Using the MIRA data, each spike-specific TCR was mapped to the spike region that the TCR reacts to and placed in a CD4 or CD8 class. Log10-transformed breadth and depth values were compared by one-way ANOVA with Sidak's multiple comparisons tests. The table comes from immuneACCESS by way of TCRdb, which keeps in-frame sequences with V and J called. Part of the clones is missing from these tables; in studies checked, under half for an unresolved V gene and the rest for unknown reasons. V and J calls and clone size are copied from that table; D and trimming were computed from the DNA. The sample profile shows roughly 150,000 clones; around nine tenths of them were found once. Over 1% of the sample comes from the top ten.

On the study overall, not on this receptor specifically: Spike-specific TCR breadth and depth rose significantly after two AZD1222 doses compared with day 0 and with MenACWY recipients. Participants were mostly white British and included more females than males, and it was suggested by the authors that clonal diversity may have been underestimated. Conclusions about previously exposed vaccinees are limited, since just 5 to 7 AZD1222 recipients were seropositive for SARS-CoV-2 at baseline. The 56-69-year group was small, and its depth increase did not reach significance, likely because of low power. No day 14 peak-response samples were available, so repertoires were characterized only after the peak T cell response. Epitopes outside the regions mutated in the B.1.351 and B.1.1.7 variants were reportedly recognized by nearly half of the unique spike-specific TCRs. CD4 TCRs associated with the vaccine covered the entire spike protein, and the dominant responses were in regions 160-218 and 743-854.

This chain is built from TRBV19 and TRBJ1-2; no D gene call is confident. The clonotype comes from an adult who received the AZD1222 COVID-19 vaccine. The specimen comprised peripheral blood, sampled 28 days after the second AZD1222 dose. The nucleotide sequence reads as follows: TGTGCCAGTAGTAGCGTGGGTCGGTATGGCTACACCTTC. Its protein is CASSSVGRYGYTF.